This T cell receptor beta chain is drawn from a study of blood T cell repertoires in COVID-19. Study at large: Donors in the United States, Italy and Spain gave samples during acute or convalescent COVID-19. Sources were T cells, B-cell-depleted T cells, or PBMCs; the material itself was cDNA or gDNA.

The V segment lost 6 bases and the J segment 1 base; nucleotides outside the gene matches: 5. Germline CDR1 SNHLY, CDR2 FYNNEI. The CDR3 runs 14 residues. Authors' data handling: Estimation of nucleated cell counts was performed using reference gene primer amplification. Produced via immunoSEQ multiplex PCR; TCRdb's table is partial and in-frame only. The V and J calls and the clone size are those of that table, but D and trimming were determined from the DNA. The sample lists about 500,000 clones; 89% were seen once. This sequence joins TRBV2 and TRBJ2-7, with 8 bases identical to TRBD2. The sequence was collected from a man aged 18-30 years with COVID-19, enrolled during active disease. Specimen: peripheral blood. Here the CDR3 DNA reads TGTGCCAGCAGGGTTGAGCGGGAGTCCTACGAGCAGTACTTC. This translates into CASRVERESYEQYF.